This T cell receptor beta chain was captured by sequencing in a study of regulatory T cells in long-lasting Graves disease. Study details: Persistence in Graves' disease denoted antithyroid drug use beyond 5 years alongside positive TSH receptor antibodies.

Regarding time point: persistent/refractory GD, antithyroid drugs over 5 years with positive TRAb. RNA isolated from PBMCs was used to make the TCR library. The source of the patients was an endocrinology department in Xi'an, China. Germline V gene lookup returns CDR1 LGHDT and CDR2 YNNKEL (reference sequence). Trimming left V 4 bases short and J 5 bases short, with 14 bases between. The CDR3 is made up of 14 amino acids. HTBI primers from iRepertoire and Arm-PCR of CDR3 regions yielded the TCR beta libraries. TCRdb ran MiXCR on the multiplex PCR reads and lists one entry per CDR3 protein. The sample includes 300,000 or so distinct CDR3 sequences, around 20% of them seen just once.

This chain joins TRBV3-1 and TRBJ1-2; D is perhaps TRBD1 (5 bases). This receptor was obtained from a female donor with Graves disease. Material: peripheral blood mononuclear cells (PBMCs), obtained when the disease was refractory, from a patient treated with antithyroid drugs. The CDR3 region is CASSRGTVPYGYTF. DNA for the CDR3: TGTGCCAGCAGCCGGGGGACGGTCCCTTATGGCTACACCTTC.